Described below is a single TCR beta chain sequence and its context. Its specificity is unknown. The repertoire was sequenced with immunoSEQ multiplex PCR; TCRdb's copy has only in-frame clones and lacks some. The sample consists of around 1,100,000 clones, approximately 75% of them appearing once. These data come from a study of shared clonotypes between healthy human individuals. Whole-study findings and limits: Sampling used blood alone; tissue repertoires probably differ. Roughly 5% was the fraction of naive CD4 clonotypes found shared across a few donors.

Between the trimmed V and J ends, which lost 7 bases and 0 bases, there was a span of 17 bases. The CDR3 length is 16 residues. Germline V CDR1 and CDR2: SEHNR, FQNEAQ (reference sequence). The sequenced sample consisted of memory CD4+ T cells from PBMCs. Subset meaning: CD45RA-negative fraction. The source of this sequence is a man between 18 and 35 years old in good health. Some clones in this sample may be carry-over from other donors' samples. V and J are TRBV7-9 and TRBJ2-3; a possible D gene is TRBD2 (5 bases). Written as DNA, the CDR3 is TGTGCCAGCACCCATGAGGCTAGCTTAAGCACAGATACGCAGTATTTT. Its translation: CASTHEASLSTDTQYF. The variable domain in full, completed from reference TRBV7-9 and TRBJ2-3, reads DTGVSQNPRHKITKRGQNVTFRCDPISEHNRLYWYRQTLGQGPEFLTYFQNEAQLEKSRLLSDRFSAERPKGSFSTLEIQRTEQGDSAMYLCASTHEASLSTDTQYFGPGTRLTVL.